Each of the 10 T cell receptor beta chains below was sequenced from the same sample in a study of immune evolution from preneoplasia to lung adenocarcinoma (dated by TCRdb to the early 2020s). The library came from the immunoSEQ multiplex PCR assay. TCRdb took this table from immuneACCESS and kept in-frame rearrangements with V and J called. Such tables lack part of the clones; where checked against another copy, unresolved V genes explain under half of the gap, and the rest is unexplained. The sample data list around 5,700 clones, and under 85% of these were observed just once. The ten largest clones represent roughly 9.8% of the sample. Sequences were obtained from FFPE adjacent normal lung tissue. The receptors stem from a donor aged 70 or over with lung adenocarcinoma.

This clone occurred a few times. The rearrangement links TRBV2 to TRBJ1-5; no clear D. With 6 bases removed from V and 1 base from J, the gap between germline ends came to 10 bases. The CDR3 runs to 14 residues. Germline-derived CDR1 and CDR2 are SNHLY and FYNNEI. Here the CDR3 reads CASSPGLSNQPQHF. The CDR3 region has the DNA TGTGCCAGCAGCCCAGGACTCAGCAATCAGCCCCAGCATTTT.

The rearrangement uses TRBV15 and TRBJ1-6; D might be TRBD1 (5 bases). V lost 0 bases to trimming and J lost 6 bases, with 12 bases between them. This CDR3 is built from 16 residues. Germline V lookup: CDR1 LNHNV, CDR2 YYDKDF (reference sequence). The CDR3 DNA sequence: TGTGCCACCAGCAGAGATCTGGGACTAGCTAATTCACCCCTCCACTTT. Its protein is CATSRDLGLANSPLHF.

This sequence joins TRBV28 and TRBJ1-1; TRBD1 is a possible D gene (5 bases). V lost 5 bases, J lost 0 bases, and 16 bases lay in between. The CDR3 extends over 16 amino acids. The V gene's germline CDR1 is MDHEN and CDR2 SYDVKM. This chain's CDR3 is CASSKRGRSVNTEAFF. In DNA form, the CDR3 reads TGTGCCAGCAGTAAGCGGGGCCGGAGTGTGAACACTGAAGCTTTCTTT.

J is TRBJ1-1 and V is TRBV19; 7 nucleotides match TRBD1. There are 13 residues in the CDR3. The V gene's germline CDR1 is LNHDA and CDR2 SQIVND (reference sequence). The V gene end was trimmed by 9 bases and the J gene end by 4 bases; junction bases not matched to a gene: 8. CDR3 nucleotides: TGTGCCAGCAGCGACAGGGTCTCCACTGAAGCTTTCTTT. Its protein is CASSDRVSTEAFF.

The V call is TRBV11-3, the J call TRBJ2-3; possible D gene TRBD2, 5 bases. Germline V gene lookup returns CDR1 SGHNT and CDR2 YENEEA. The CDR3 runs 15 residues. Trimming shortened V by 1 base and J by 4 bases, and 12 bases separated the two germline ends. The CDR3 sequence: CASSLVRRAADTQYF. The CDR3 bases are TGTGCCAGCAGCTTAGTAAGACGAGCGGCAGATACGCAGTATTTT.

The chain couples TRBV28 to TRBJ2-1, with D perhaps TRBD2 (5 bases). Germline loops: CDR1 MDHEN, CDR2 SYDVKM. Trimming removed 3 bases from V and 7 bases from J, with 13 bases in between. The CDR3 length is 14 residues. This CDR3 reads CASSLPPSGNEQFF. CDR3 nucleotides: TGTGCCAGCAGTTTGCCCCCGTCGGGAAATGAGCAGTTCTTC.

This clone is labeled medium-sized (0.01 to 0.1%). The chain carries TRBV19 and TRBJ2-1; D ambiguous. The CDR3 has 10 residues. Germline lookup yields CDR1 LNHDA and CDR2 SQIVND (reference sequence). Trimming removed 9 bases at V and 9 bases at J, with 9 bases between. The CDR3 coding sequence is TGTGCCAGCTTAAGTAGTGAGCAGTTCTTC. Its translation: CASLSSEQFF.

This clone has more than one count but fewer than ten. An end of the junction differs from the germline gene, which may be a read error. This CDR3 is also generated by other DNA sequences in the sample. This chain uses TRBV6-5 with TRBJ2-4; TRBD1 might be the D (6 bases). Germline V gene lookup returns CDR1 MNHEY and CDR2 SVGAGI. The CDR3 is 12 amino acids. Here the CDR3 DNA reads TGTGCCAGCAGTGACGACGGGACACGAGAGAACTTC. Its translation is CASSDDGTRENF.

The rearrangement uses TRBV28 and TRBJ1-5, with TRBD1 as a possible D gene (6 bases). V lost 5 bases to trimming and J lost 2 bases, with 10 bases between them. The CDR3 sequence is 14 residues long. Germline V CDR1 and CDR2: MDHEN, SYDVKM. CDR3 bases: TGTGCCAGCAGTCAGGGGCCCCGCAATCAGCCCCAGCATTTT. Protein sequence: CASSQGPRNQPQHF.

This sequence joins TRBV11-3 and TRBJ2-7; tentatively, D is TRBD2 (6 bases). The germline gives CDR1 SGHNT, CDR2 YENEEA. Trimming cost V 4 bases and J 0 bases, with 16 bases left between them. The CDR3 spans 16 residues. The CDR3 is CASSSGLYPLSYEQYF. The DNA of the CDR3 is TGTGCCAGCAGCTCGGGACTTTATCCCCTCTCCTACGAGCAGTACTTC.